These 2 T cell receptor beta chains share one sample of origin, sequenced in a study of Graves' ophthalmopathy and Graves' hyperthyroidism. Transcripts of RNA were the source for amplifying TCR beta CDR3 regions. First-round RT-PCR used HTBI primers; second-round multiplex PCR followed. From the multiplex PCR reads, TCRdb called clonotypes with MiXCR, one entry per CDR3 protein. The sample carries 340,000 or so distinct CDR3 sequences, under 20% recorded once. Specimen: peripheral blood. The receptors originated from an adult man with Graves' ophthalmopathy.

In this sample, this clonotype turned up many times. CDR3: CASSLADRNTGELFF. The CDR3 DNA reads TGTGCCAGCAGTCTCGCGGACAGGAACACCGGGGAGCTGTTTTTT. The chain couples TRBV12-3 or TRBV12-4 to TRBJ2-2; D possibly corresponds to TRBD1 (6 bases). V was pared by 5 bases and J by 1 base, with 11 bases between. This CDR3 comprises 15 residues.

The chain carries TRBV12-3 or TRBV12-4 and TRBJ1-1; a possible D gene is TRBD1 (6 bases). Trimming took 5 bases from V and 2 from J, leaving 12 bases between them. This CDR3 contains 14 residues. The CDR3: CASSKGGTNTEAFF. The CDR3 nucleotides are TGTGCCAGCAGTAAGGGAGGGACAAACACTGAAGCTTTCTTT.